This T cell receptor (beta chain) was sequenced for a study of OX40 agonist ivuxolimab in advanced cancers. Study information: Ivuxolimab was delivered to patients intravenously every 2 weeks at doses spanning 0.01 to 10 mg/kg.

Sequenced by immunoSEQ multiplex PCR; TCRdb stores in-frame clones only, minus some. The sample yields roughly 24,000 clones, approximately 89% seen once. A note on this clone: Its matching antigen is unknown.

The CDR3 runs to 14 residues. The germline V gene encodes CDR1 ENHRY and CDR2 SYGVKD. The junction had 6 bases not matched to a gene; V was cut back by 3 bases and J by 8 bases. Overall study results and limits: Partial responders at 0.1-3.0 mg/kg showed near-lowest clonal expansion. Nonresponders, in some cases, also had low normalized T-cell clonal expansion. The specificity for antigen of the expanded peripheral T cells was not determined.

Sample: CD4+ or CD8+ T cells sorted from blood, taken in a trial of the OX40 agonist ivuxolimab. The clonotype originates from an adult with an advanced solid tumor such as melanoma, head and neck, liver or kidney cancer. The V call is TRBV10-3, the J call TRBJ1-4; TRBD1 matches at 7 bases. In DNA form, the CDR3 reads TGTGCCATCAGTGACCCAGGACAGGTCGAAAAACTGTTTTTT. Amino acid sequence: CAISDPGQVEKLFF.